Listed below are T cell receptor beta chains from one sample, sequenced in a study of cytomegalovirus exposure and HLA in healthy donors. The table came from immunoSEQ multiplex PCR; TCRdb's copy has only in-frame clones and leaves some out. The sample records about 190,000 clones, 70% to 80% being singletons. Sequenced sample: PBMCs. Receptor source: a woman under 40 in good health and CMV-seropositive. Each CDR3 is given with its conserved first and last residue. The D gene is left open where the match is weak. A row's size may be missing; if present it is once, few, many or a size class.

CDR3aa: CASSVEGTRTDTQYF; CDR3nt: TGTGCCAGCAGCGTAGAAGGGACACGCACAGATACGCAGTATTTT; j_gene: TRBJ2-3; d_gene: .; v_gene: TRBV9; abundance: .
CDR3aa: CASSFVKAGVGYTF; CDR3nt: TGTGCCAGCAGTTTCGTAAAGGCAGGGGTTGGCTACACCTTC; j_gene: TRBJ1-2; d_gene: .; v_gene: TRBV28; abundance: .
CDR3aa: CASSVAEETDTQYF; CDR3nt: TGTGCCAGCAGCGTAGCTGAGGAAACAGATACGCAGTATTTT; j_gene: TRBJ2-3; d_gene: .; v_gene: TRBV9; abundance: .
CDR3aa: CASSLLARTSPGELFF; CDR3nt: TGTGCCAGCAGTTTATTAGCCCGGACTAGTCCCGGGGAGCTGTTTTTT; j_gene: TRBJ2-2; d_gene: TRBD2; v_gene: TRBV27; abundance: .
CDR3aa: CASSAPKGREGRNEQFF; CDR3nt: TGTGCCAGCAGCGCACCAAAGGGGCGGGAGGGGAGGAATGAGCAGTTCTTC; j_gene: TRBJ2-1; d_gene: TRBD2; v_gene: TRBV9; abundance: .
CDR3aa: CSVERLAGPTSYEQYF; CDR3nt: TGCAGCGTTGAAAGGCTAGCGGGACCGACATCCTACGAGCAGTACTTC; j_gene: TRBJ2-7; d_gene: TRBD2; v_gene: TRBV29-1; abundance: .
CDR3aa: CASSPGTASGNTIYF; CDR3nt: TGTGCCAGCAGCCCCGGGACAGCCTCTGGAAACACCATATATTTT; j_gene: TRBJ1-3; d_gene: TRBD1; v_gene: TRBV28; abundance: .
CDR3aa: CAISESTRGQTEAFF; CDR3nt: TGTGCCATCAGTGAGTCGACTCGGGGACAGACTGAAGCTTTCTTT; j_gene: TRBJ1-1; d_gene: TRBD1; v_gene: TRBV10-3; abundance: .
CDR3aa: CASSLSGTWRVRIYEQYF; CDR3nt: TGTGCCAGCAGCTTATCAGGGACTTGGCGGGTAAGGATCTACGAGCAGTACTTC; j_gene: TRBJ2-7; d_gene: .; v_gene: TRBV7-2; abundance: .
CDR3aa: CSVLRLAGSSYNEQFF; CDR3nt: TGCAGCGTTCTTAGACTAGCGGGGAGCTCCTACAATGAGCAGTTCTTC; j_gene: TRBJ2-1; d_gene: TRBD2; v_gene: TRBV29-1; abundance: .
CDR3aa: CASSLVAGLTDTQYF; CDR3nt: TGTGCCAGCAGCTTGGTAGCGGGACTGACAGATACGCAGTATTTT; j_gene: TRBJ2-3; d_gene: TRBD2; v_gene: TRBV5-4; abundance: .
CDR3aa: CASSYSGGTETQYF; CDR3nt: TGTGCCAGCAGCTACTCAGGGGGTACGGAGACCCAGTACTTC; j_gene: TRBJ2-5; d_gene: TRBD1; v_gene: TRBV5-4; abundance: .
CDR3aa: CSVKVSGNREQYF; CDR3nt: TGCAGCGTTAAGGTCTCAGGGAATCGGGAGCAGTACTTC; j_gene: TRBJ2-7; d_gene: .; v_gene: TRBV29-1; abundance: .
CDR3aa: CASSFQGAGYYEQYF; CDR3nt: TGTGCCAGCAGTTTTCAGGGGGCCGGGTACTACGAGCAGTACTTC; j_gene: TRBJ2-7; d_gene: TRBD1; v_gene: TRBV28; abundance: .
CDR3aa: CASSEPGQDSYEQYF; CDR3nt: TGTGCCAGCAGTGAACCGGGACAGGACTCCTACGAGCAGTACTTC; j_gene: TRBJ2-7; d_gene: TRBD1; v_gene: TRBV25-1; abundance: .
CDR3aa: CASSHWAGRINTGELFF; CDR3nt: TGCGCCAGCAGCCATTGGGCGGGGAGGATTAACACCGGGGAGCTGTTTTTT; j_gene: TRBJ2-2; d_gene: .; v_gene: TRBV4-3; abundance: once
CDR3aa: CASSPASRTEAFF; CDR3nt: TGTGCCAGCAGCCCCGCTTCGCGCACTGAAGCTTTCTTT; j_gene: TRBJ1-1; d_gene: .; v_gene: TRBV11-2; abundance: .
CDR3aa: CAWGRDGRIVF; CDR3nt: TGTGCCTGGGGGAGGGACGGACGAATCGTCTTC; j_gene: TRBJ2-1; d_gene: TRBD2; v_gene: TRBV30; abundance: .
CDR3aa: CASSPATLFAGEQFF; CDR3nt: TGTGCCAGCAGCCCCGCAACCCTGTTCGCGGGTGAGCAGTTCTTC; j_gene: TRBJ2-1; d_gene: .; v_gene: TRBV9; abundance: .
CDR3aa: CASSLEAGTSGRGQFF; CDR3nt: TGTGCCAGCAGCTTGGAAGCCGGGACTAGTGGGAGGGGGCAGTTCTTC; j_gene: TRBJ2-1; d_gene: TRBD2; v_gene: TRBV5-4; abundance: .
CDR3aa: CASSLQVIRYNEQFF; CDR3nt: TGTGCCAGCAGTTTACAGGTCATCAGGTACAATGAGCAGTTCTTC; j_gene: TRBJ2-1; d_gene: .; v_gene: TRBV28; abundance: .
CDR3aa: CASSLVVAGGADTQYF; CDR3nt: TGCGCCAGCAGCTTGGTAGTAGCGGGGGGCGCAGATACGCAGTATTTT; j_gene: TRBJ2-3; d_gene: TRBD2; v_gene: TRBV5-1; abundance: few
CDR3aa: CASSQFSATNEKLFF; CDR3nt: TGTGCCAGCAGCCAATTTTCAGCAACTAATGAAAAACTGTTTTTT; j_gene: TRBJ1-4; d_gene: .; v_gene: TRBV14; abundance: few